This TCR beta chain derives from a study of CD8 T cells in Susac syndrome. Details on this clonotype: What it binds is unknown.

The CDR3 is 16 amino acids. Per germline, CDR1 DFQATT and CDR2 SNEGSKA (reference sequence). Trimming took off 0 bases at V and 7 bases at J, with 18 bases between the two ends. Sequencing of TCR beta, carried out with a high-throughput approach, was applied to CD8+ and CD4+ T cells from the blood. TEMRA cells were enriched by FACS, and CD4+ and CD8+ T cells were negatively isolated. Reverse transcription of roughly 0.45 to 1 ug RNA used random hexamers. TCR beta CDR3 was amplified by immunoSEQ covering 54 Vbeta and 13 Jbeta. TCRdb re-analysed the immunoSEQ multiplex PCR reads in MiXCR, keeping a single row per CDR3 protein. The sample shows a few hundred thousand distinct CDR3 sequences, 80% to 95% of them seen only once. The study's findings and limits: As acknowledged by the study, its TCR sequencing and HLA analysis included a relatively small number of individuals.

Material: CD4+ T cells from PBMCs. This clonotype was obtained from a human donor with multiple sclerosis. The chain joins TRBV20-1 to TRBJ2-2, with TRBD1 as a possible D gene (5 bases). The CDR3 sequence: CSARDFRQTSLGELFF. DNA for the CDR3: TGCAGTGCTAGAGATTTCCGACAGACCTCCCTCGGGGAGCTGTTTTTT.